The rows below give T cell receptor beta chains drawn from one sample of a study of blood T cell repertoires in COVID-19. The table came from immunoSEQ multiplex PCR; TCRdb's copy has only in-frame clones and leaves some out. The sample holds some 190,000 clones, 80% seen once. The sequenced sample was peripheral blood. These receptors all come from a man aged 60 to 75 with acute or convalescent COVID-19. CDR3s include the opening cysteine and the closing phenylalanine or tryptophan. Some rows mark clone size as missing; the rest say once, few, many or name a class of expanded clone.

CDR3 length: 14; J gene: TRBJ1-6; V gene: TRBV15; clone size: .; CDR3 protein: CATSSEIGDSPLHF
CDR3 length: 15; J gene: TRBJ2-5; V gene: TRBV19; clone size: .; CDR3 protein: CASRPQAQYQETQYF
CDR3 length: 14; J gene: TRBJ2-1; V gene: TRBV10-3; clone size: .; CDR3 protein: CAILELAGGGKQFF
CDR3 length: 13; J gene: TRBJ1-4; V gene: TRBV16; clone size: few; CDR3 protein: CASSRDRGEKLFF
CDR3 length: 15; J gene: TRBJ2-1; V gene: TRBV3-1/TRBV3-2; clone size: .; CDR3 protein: CASSQDTTSGNEQFF
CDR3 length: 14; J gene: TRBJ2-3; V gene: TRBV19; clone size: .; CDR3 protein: CASRDRGRRDTQYF
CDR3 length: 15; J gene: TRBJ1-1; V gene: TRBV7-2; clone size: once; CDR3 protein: CASSRGQGGSTEAFF
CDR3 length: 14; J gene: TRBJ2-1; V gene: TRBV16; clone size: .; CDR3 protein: CASSRAGANNEQFF
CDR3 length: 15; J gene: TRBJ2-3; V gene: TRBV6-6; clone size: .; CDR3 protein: CASRDTRTLTDTQYF
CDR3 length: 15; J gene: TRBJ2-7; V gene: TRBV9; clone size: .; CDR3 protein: CASSVSGLSLGEQYF
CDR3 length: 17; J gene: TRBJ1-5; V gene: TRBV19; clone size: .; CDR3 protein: CASSGRKLYGSNQPQHF
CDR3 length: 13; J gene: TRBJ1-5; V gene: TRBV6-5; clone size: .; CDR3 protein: CASSPLSNQPQHF
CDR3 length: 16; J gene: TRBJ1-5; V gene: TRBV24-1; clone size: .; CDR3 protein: CATSHPGTGDNQPQHF
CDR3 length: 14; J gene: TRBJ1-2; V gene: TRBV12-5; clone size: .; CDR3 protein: CASNLGGSNYGYTF
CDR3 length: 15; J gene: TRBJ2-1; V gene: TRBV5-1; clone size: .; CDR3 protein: CASSSATTPYNEQFF
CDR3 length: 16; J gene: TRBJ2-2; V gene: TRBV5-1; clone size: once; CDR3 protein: CASSLAGTGNTGELFF
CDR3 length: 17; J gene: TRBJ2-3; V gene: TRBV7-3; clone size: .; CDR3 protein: CARIGGEIREGADTQYF
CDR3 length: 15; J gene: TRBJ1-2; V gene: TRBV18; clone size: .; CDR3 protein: CASSPVRTGEEGYTF
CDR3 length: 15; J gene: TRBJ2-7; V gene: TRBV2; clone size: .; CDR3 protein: CASSVEGMGIYEQYF
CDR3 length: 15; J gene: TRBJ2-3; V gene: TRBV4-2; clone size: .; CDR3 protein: CASSQDLASTDTQYF
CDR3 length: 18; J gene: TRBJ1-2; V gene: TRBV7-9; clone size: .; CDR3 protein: CASSSQLLQGPLGYGYTF
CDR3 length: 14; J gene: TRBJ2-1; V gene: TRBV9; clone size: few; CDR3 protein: CASSLSPSMNEQFF
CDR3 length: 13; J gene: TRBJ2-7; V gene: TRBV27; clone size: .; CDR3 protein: CASSRTGTYEQYF
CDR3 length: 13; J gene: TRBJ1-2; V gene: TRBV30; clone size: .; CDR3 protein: CACPQGRANGYTF
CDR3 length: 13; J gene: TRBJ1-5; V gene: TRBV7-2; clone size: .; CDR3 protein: CASSFTQGQPQHF
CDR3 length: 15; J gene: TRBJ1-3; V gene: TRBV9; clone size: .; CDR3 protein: CASSVGSVSGNTIYF
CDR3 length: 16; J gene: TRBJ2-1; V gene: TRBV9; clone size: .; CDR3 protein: CASSVARERIYNEQFF
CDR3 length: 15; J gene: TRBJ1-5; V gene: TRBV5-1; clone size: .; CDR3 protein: CASSLAPGSNQPQHF
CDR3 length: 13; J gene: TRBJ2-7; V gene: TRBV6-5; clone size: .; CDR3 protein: CASRQGTRDEQYF
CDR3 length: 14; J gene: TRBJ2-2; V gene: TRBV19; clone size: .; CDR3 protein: CASSPGLNTGELFF
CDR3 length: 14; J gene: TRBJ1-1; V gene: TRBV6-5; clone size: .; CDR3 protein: CASRWTGEGDEAFF
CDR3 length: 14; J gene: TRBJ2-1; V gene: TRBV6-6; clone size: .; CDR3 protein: CASSYSRVYNEQFF
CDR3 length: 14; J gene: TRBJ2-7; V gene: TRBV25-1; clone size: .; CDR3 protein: CASSDFTQNYEQYF
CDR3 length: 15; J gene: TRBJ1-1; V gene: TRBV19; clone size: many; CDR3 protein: CASTLGWTMNTEAFF
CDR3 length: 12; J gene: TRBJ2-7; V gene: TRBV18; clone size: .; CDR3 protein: CASSPPGQAPYF
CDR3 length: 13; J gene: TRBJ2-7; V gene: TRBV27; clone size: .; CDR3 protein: CASSADRAGEQYF
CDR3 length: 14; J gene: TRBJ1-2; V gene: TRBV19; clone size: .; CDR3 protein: CASSIGQGSYGYTF
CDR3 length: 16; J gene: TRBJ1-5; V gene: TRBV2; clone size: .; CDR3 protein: CASSERTGGSYQPQHF
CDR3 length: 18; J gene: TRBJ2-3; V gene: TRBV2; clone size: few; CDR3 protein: CASRARTSGGTSTDTQYF
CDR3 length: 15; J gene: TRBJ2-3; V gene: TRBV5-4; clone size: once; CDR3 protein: CASSPRGGETDTQYF
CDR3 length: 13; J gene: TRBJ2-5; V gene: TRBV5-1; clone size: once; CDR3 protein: CASSFGQQETQYF
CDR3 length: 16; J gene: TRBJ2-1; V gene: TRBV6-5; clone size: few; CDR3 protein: CASSYVTGVEYNEQFF
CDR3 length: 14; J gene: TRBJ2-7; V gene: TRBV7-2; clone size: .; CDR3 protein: CASRRTSGPYEQYF
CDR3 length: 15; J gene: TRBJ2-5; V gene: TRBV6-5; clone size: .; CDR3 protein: CASVTGAMYQETQYF
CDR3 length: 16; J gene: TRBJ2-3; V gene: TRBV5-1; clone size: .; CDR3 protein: CASSSPSGSRSDTQYF
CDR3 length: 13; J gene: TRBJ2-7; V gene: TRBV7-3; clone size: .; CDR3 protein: CASILAEAYEQYF
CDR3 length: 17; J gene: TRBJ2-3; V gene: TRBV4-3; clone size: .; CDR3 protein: CASSQDGTSGATDTQYF
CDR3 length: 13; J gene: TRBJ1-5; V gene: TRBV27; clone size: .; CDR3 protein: CASRQGVNQPQHF
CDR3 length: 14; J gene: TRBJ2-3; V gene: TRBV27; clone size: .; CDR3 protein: CASSPSGPTDTQYF
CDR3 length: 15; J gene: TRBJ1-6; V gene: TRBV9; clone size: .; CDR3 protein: CASSVEQGLNSPLHF
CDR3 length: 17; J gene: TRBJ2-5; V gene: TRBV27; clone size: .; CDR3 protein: CASSSLGLAGDDETQYF
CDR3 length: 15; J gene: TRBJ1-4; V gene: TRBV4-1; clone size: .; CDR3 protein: CASSQTQGRGEKLFF
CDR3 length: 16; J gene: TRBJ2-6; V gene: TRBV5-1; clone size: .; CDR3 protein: CASSEQTISGANVLTF
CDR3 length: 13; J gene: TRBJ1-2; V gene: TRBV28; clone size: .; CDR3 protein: CASRSDREGGYTF
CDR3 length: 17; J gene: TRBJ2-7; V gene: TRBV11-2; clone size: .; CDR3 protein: CASSLPPQSGSLYEQYF
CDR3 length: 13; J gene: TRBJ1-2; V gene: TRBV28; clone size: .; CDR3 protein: CASSFTGYGGYTF
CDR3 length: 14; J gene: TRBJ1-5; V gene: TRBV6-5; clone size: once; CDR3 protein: CASLSSPSNQPQHF
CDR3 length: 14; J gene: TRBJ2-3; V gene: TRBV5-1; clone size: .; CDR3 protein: CASRQLADTDTQYF
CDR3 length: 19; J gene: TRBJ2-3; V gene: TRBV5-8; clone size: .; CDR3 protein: CASSAGLAGGFWSTDTQYF
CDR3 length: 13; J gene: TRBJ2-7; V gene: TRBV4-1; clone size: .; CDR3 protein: CASSQDTDFREYF